The 6 T cell receptor beta chains reported below all come from one sample, sequenced in a study of brain T cells in children with intractable seizures. Data came from immunoSEQ multiplex PCR; TCRdb stores just in-frame clones and leaves some out. The sample yields 100,000 to 120,000 clones, roughly 92% seen once. The input for sequencing was peripheral blood, taken at surgery. These receptors came from a boy under two years old with hemimegalencephaly and intractable seizures.

This rearrangement joins TRBV9 to TRBJ1-4; the D gene is possibly TRBD1 (6 bases). Trimming took off 0 bases at V and 0 bases at J, with 9 bases between the two ends. Germline V lookup: CDR1 SGDLS, CDR2 YYNGEE. CDR3 length: 16 amino acids. The CDR3 spells CASSVGDTATNEKLFF. The CDR3 DNA reads as TGTGCCAGCAGCGTAGGGGACACCGCAACTAATGAAAAACTGTTTTTT.

The gene calls are TRBV27 and TRBJ2-6; D gene uncertain. Germline CDR1 MNHEY, CDR2 SMNVEV (reference sequence). This CDR3 contains 15 residues. Between the trimmed V and J ends, which lost 2 bases and 2 bases, there was a span of 7 bases. The CDR3 DNA reads TGTGCCAGCAGTTTAATTAGGACTGGGGCCAACGTCCTGACTTTC. As protein: CASSLIRTGANVLTF.

Only one count was recorded for this clone. The rearrangement links TRBV7-9 to TRBJ1-2; a weak D match, TRBD1 (6 bases). Germline-derived CDR1 and CDR2 are SEHNR and FQNEAQ (reference sequence). The V and J ends lost 4 bases and 1 base respectively, with 13 bases between them. This CDR3 comprises 15 residues. CDR3 region: CASSSQGRFNYGYTF. The DNA of the CDR3 is TGTGCCAGCAGCTCCCAGGGGCGGTTTAACTATGGCTACACCTTC.

The rearrangement uses TRBV18 and TRBJ1-1; no reliable D call. The ends were cut back, 1 base at V and 3 bases at J, with 0 bases in the middle. The CDR3 covers 11 residues. CDR1 KGHSH and CDR2 LQKENI come from the germline V gene. This CDR3 reads CASSPHTEAFF. The DNA of the CDR3 is TGTGCCAGCTCACCACACACTGAAGCTTTCTTT.

The chain links TRBV6-5 to TRBJ1-5; D is perhaps TRBD1 (6 bases). The germline V and J ends were trimmed by 5 bases and 5 bases, with 13 bases remaining between them. Germline V gene sequence: CDR1 MNHEY, CDR2 SVGAGI. This CDR3 is 14 amino acids long. The CDR3 region is CASSPRGGDQPQHF. For the CDR3, the DNA is TGTGCCAGCAGTCCTAGGGGGGGGGATCAGCCCCAGCATTTT.

The chain combines TRBV6-2 or TRBV6-3 with TRBJ2-7; D call uncertain. CDR3 length: 10 residues. The germline V and J ends were trimmed by 1 base and 5 bases, with 0 bases remaining between them. Per germline, CDR1 MNHEY and CDR2 SVGEGT. Here the CDR3 reads CASSYYEQYF. CDR3 DNA sequence: TGTGCCAGCAGTTACTACGAGCAGTACTTC.